The rows below give T cell receptor beta chains drawn from one sample of a study of cytomegalovirus exposure and HLA in healthy donors. Data came from immunoSEQ multiplex PCR; TCRdb stores just in-frame clones and leaves some out. The top ten clones hold 4% to 4.5% of a sample with 110,000 or so clones, roughly 70% of them seen once. Sequencing was carried out using PBMCs. The origin of the receptors is a woman aged 40 to 50 in good health and CMV-seropositive. CDR3s include the opening cysteine and the closing phenylalanine or tryptophan. The D gene is left open where the match is weak. Clone size is stated in some rows and not others, as once, few, many or a class when expanded.

V	size	D	J	DNA	CDR3
TRBV5-4	-	-	TRBJ2-7	TGTGCCAGCAGCCACCGGGGTGCGGGGTCATACGAGCAGTACTTC	CASSHRGAGSYEQYF
TRBV6-6	once	TRBD1	TRBJ2-2	TGTGCCAGCAGTTACTCCGGGACAGCGAACACCGGGGAGCTGTTTTTT	CASSYSGTANTGELFF
TRBV2	-	TRBD1	TRBJ1-1	TGTGCCAGCAGTGAGACAGGGAATCCGCGGACTGAAGCTTTCTTT	CASSETGNPRTEAFF
TRBV18	-	-	TRBJ1-2	TGTGCCAGCTCACCACAGGGGTACTATGGCTACACCTTC	CASSPQGYYGYTF
TRBV10-3	-	-	TRBJ2-1	TGTGCCATCAGTGAACAGTACTCCTACAATGAGCAGTTCTTC	CAISEQYSYNEQFF
TRBV7-8	-	-	TRBJ1-1	TGTGCCAGCAGCTTAGTTCCGGGACTCGGAAGGGGCACTGAAGCTTTCTTT	CASSLVPGLGRGTEAFF
TRBV7-6	-	TRBD1	TRBJ2-5	TGTGCCAGCAGGCACGTCCTAGGCGACAGGGGCAAGCAAGAGACCCAGTACTTC	CASRHVLGDRGKQETQYF
TRBV6-1	-	TRBD1	TRBJ2-5	TGTGCCAGCAGCCTAACAGGGGCCCGGCTAGAGACCCAGTACTTC	CASSLTGARLETQYF
TRBV29-1	-	-	TRBJ1-1	TGCAGTACCGGGAAGGGAATGAACACTGAAGCTTTCTTT	CSTGKGMNTEAFF
TRBV5-1	-	TRBD1	TRBJ2-2	TGCGCCAGCAGCTTGGTGCAGGGGGCGAGAACCGGGGAGCTGTTTTTT	CASSLVQGARTGELFF
TRBV13	few	-	TRBJ1-4	TGTGCCAGCAGCCACAAACCTGGGAGGGATGAAAAACTGTTTTTT	CASSHKPGRDEKLFF
TRBV10-3	-	TRBD1	TRBJ1-4	TGTGCCATCAGTAGTACAGGGGGAAAACTGTTTTTT	CAISSTGGKLFF
TRBV18	-	TRBD1	TRBJ2-7	TGTGCCAGCTCACCATTACAGGGGGCCGGCGAGCAGTACTTC	CASSPLQGAGEQYF
TRBV7-8	-	TRBD2	TRBJ2-3	TGTGCCAGCAGCTTAGTGTTCCGGGAGGGCCGGGACACAGATACGCAGTATTTT	CASSLVFREGRDTDTQYF
TRBV19	-	TRBD2	TRBJ2-5	TGTGCCAGTAGTATAGCGGGGGGGGCAGTTGAGACCCAGTACTTC	CASSIAGGAVETQYF
TRBV9	-	TRBD1	TRBJ1-2	TGTGCCAGCAGCGAGGACAGGGACTATGGCTACACCTTC	CASSEDRDYGYTF
TRBV27	-	-	TRBJ2-7	TGTGCCAGCAGCATCGGGACAAACTTTGGTGAGCAGTACTTC	CASSIGTNFGEQYF
TRBV25-1	-	TRBD1	TRBJ2-2	TGTGCCAGCAGTGCGACAGGGAGCACCGGGGAGCTGTTTTTT	CASSATGSTGELFF
TRBV30	-	TRBD1	TRBJ2-7	TGTGCCTGGAGAAGGGGAACCTGGCAGGGGGCAAGTAGGGAGCAGTACTTC	CAWRRGTWQGASREQYF
TRBV7-2	-	-	TRBJ2-3	TGTGCCAGCAGCTCGCTGGGGGCTAGCACAGATACGCAGTATTTT	CASSSLGASTDTQYF
TRBV5-6	-	-	TRBJ2-1	TGTGCCAGCAGCTTCCTCGCAGAGGTCAGCAATGAGCAGTTCTTC	CASSFLAEVSNEQFF
TRBV29-1	-	TRBD1	TRBJ1-1	TGCAGCGTGACAGGGGACACTGAAGCTTTCTTT	CSVTGDTEAFF
TRBV19	-	-	TRBJ1-2	TGTGCCAGTAGTCCAAAGACAGGAAACTATGGCTACACCTTC	CASSPKTGNYGYTF
TRBV29-1	few	-	TRBJ2-6	TGCAGCGCTCTGACAGGAGGACCTAGCGGGGCCAACGTCCTGACTTTC	CSALTGGPSGANVLTF
TRBV6-5	-	TRBD1	TRBJ2-7	TGTGCCAGCAGTCCCCCCGGGACAGGGGGGTACGAGCAGTACTTC	CASSPPGTGGYEQYF
TRBV6-6	-	TRBD1	TRBJ1-1	TGTGCCAGCAGTTCACAGGGGCGGACTGAAGCTTTCTTT	CASSSQGRTEAFF
TRBV5-5	-	-	TRBJ1-3	TGTGCCAGCAGCGCGACAGCTTCGACGATCTCTGGAAACACCATATATTTT	CASSATASTISGNTIYF
TRBV25-1	-	TRBD1	TRBJ2-3	TGTGCCAGCAGTGATGACAGGGGGTCAGATACGCAGTATTTT	CASSDDRGSDTQYF
TRBV9	-	-	TRBJ2-7	TGTGCCAGCAGCGGGTCCCGGGACGAGCAGTACTTC	CASSGSRDEQYF
TRBV29-1	-	TRBD2	TRBJ2-1	TGCAGCGTTGAAGTGCAGCGGGGGCTTAACAATGAGCAGTTCTTC	CSVEVQRGLNNEQFF
TRBV9	-	-	TRBJ1-2	TGTGCCAGCAGCGTAAACAGTTACTATGGCTACACCTTC	CASSVNSYYGYTF
TRBV18	once	-	TRBJ1-3	TGTGCCAGCTCGCGAGAAACTGGAAACACCATATATTTT	CASSRETGNTIYF
TRBV19	-	TRBD1	TRBJ1-1	TGTGCCAGTAGTATTTCCCGCAGAGGGGACAGGGGACGTGCTTTCTTT	CASSISRRGDRGRAFF
TRBV19	-	TRBD1	TRBJ1-2	TGTGCCAGTAGTAGGGGACAGCCGTATGGCTACACCTTC	CASSRGQPYGYTF
TRBV7-2	-	TRBD1	TRBJ2-3	TGTGCCAGCAGCTCACGGACAGGGAGTAGCACAGATACGCAGTATTTT	CASSSRTGSSTDTQYF
TRBV4-2	few	-	TRBJ1-5	TGTGCCAGCAGCCTCCGGGTCAATCAGCCCCAGCATTTT	CASSLRVNQPQHF
TRBV15	-	TRBD1	TRBJ2-7	TGTGCCACCAGCCTAACCGGGGACAGAGCCTACGAGCAGTACTTC	CATSLTGDRAYEQYF
TRBV7-6	-	-	TRBJ1-2	TGTGCCAGCAGCCTCCAGGGTAGCTATGGCTACACCTTC	CASSLQGSYGYTF
TRBV7-9	-	-	TRBJ2-7	TGTGCCAGCAGCTTAGGTGGCAGGGGCTACGAGCAGTACTTC	CASSLGGRGYEQYF
TRBV19	-	-	TRBJ2-7	TGTGCCAGTAGTTTCCCTAACTCCTACGAGCAGTACTTC	CASSFPNSYEQYF
TRBV6-6	few	-	TRBJ1-4	TGTGCCAGCAGAACGGCAACTAATGAAAAACTGTTTTTT	CASRTATNEKLFF
TRBV6-5	-	-	TRBJ1-4	TGTGCCAGCAGTTACTTGGCCGCGGGAGGAAATGAAAAACTGTTTTTT	CASSYLAAGGNEKLFF
TRBV18	few	TRBD2	TRBJ2-1	TGTGCCAGCTCACCCCTCCCCGGGACTAGCGGGAATGAGCAGTTCTTC	CASSPLPGTSGNEQFF
TRBV30	-	TRBD2	TRBJ2-7	TGTGCCAGTAGCGGGGGGTCATCCTACGAGCAGTACTTC	CASSGGSSYEQYF
TRBV7-8	once	-	TRBJ2-2	TGTGCCAGCAGCTTAGTGGTCGTAGTGGGAGTCGCCGGGGAGCTGTTTTTT	CASSLVVVVGVAGELFF
TRBV4-1	few	-	TRBJ2-1	TGCGCCAGCAGCCAAGATCCCACCTACAATGAGCAGTTCTTC	CASSQDPTYNEQFF
TRBV5-6	few	TRBD2	TRBJ2-7	TGTGCCAGCAGCTTGAGACTAGCGGGGAACGAGCAGTACTTC	CASSLRLAGNEQYF
TRBV30	-	-	TRBJ2-3	TGTGCCTGTAACCGGGACAACACAGATACGCAGTATTTT	CACNRDNTDTQYF
TRBV15	-	-	TRBJ2-1	TGTGCCACCAGCAGAGCCGGGGAGGAGCAGTTCTTC	CATSRAGEEQFF
TRBV6-1	-	-	TRBJ1-2	TGTGCCACCCTTCTCGGGATAGGGTATATGGGCTACACCTTC	CATLLGIGYMGYTF
TRBV15	-	TRBD1	TRBJ2-3	TGTGCCACCAGCAGGGGACAGGGGACAGATACGCAGTATTTT	CATSRGQGTDTQYF
TRBV10-3	few	TRBD1	TRBJ1-2	TGTGCCATCAGTGAAGGGGACCAGGGGGGCTATGGCTACACCTTC	CAISEGDQGGYGYTF
TRBV6-5	few	-	TRBJ1-5	TGTGCCAGCAGTTACTCTTACTATAGCAATCAGCCCCAGCATTTT	CASSYSYYSNQPQHF